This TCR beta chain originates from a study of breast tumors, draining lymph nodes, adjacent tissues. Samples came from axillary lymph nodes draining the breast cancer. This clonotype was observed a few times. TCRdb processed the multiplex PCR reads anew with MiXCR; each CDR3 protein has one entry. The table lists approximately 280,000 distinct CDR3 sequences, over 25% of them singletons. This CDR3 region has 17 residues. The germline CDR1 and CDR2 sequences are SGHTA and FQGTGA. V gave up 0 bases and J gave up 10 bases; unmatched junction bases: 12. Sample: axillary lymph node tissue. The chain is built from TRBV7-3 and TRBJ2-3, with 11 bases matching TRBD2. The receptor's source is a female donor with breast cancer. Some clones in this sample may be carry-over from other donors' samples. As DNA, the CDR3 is TGTGCCAGCAGCTTAACGAAGATAGCGGGAGGGCCAAATCCGCAGTATTTT. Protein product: CASSLTKIAGGPNPQYF.